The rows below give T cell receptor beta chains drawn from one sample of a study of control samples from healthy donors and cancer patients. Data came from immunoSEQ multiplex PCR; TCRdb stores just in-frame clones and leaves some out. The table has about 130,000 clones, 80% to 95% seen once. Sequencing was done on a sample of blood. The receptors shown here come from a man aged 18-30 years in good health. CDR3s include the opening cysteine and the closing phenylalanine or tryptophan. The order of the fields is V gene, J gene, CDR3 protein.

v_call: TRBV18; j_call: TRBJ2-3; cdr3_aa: CASSPPNRLSTDTQYF
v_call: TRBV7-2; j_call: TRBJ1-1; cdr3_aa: CASSLERQKNTEAFF
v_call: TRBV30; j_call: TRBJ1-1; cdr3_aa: CAWSVLRENTEAFF
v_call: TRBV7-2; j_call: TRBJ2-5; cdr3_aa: CASSSWTSGGSETQYF
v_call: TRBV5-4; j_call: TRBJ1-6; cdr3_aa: CASSPDLGEGNSPLHF
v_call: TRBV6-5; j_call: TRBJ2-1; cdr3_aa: CASSYSKGAGEQFF
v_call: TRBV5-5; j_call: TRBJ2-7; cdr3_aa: CASSSHGGWYEQYF
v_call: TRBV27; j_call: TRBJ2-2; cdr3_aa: CASPPGELFF
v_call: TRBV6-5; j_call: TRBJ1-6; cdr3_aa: CASSRRSYNSPLHF
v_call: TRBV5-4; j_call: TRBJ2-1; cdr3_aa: CASSSPLRGANNEQFF
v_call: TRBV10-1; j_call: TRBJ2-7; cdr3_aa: CASSESDRGYEQYF
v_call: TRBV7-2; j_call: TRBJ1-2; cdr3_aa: CASSLGGRPGQEDYGYTF
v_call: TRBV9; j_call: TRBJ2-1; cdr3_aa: CASSVELAVYNEQFF
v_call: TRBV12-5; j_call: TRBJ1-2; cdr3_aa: CASGLPPPSWATFNYGYTF
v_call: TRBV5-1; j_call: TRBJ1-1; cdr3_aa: CASRGQGSSTEAFF
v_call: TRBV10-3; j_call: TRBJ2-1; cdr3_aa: CAISEKTSHNEQFF
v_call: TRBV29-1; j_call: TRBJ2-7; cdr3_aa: CSVEVAETYEQYF
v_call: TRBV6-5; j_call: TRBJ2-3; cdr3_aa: CASSYARASLTDTQYF
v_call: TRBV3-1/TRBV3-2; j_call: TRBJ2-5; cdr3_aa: CASSQDWRETQYF
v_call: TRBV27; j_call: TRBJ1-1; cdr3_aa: CASMGRLTEAFF
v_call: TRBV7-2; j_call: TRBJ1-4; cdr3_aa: CASSLMGSTNEKLFF
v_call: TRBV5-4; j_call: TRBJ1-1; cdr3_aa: CASSSRGLGTEAFF
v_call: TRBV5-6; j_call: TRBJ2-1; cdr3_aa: CASRKFGTSVNEQFF
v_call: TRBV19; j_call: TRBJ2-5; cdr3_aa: CASSIAKRGAPYQETQYF
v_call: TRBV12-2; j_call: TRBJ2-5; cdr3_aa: CASRWGLAGEYQETQYF
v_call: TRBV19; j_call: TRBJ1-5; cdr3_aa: CASSTAQEPQHF
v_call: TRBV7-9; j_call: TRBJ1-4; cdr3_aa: CASSPTGGAGEKLFF
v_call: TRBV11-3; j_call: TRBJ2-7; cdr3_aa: CASSLDPRGDEQYF
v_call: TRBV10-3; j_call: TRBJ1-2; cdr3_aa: CATSGTEDGYTF
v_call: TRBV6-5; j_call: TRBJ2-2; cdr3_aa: CASSSSQAITGELFF
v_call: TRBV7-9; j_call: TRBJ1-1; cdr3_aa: CASSSPGGGNTEAFF
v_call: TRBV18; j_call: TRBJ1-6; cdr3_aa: CASSLSGSINSPLHF
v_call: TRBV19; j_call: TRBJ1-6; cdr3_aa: CASSILDRDNSPLHF
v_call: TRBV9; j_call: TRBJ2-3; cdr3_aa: CASSVDQPDTQYF
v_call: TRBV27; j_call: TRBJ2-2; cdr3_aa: CASSLSGRGRQDTGELFF
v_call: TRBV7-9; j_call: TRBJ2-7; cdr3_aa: CASSLGQGLSYEQYF
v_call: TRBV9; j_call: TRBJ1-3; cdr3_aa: CASSTHRDNPGDTIYF
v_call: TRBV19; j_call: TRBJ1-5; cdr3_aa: CASTGDQGAIYQPQHF
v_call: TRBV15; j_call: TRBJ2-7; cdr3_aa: CATSRDILATHEQYF
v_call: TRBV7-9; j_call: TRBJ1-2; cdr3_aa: CASSLTASYGYTF
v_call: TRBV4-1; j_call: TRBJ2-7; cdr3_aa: CASSQDAYYEQYF
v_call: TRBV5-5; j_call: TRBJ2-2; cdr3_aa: CASSLARVTGELFF
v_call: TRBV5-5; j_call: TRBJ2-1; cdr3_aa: CASRRVGTSAHEQFF
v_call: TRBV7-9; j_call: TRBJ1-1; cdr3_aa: CASSLAGWSTEAFF
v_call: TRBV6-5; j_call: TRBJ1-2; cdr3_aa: CASSLSTANYGYTF
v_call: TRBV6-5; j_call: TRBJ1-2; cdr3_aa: CASSSPRSHYGYTF
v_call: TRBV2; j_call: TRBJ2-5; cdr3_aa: CASSISGGETQYF
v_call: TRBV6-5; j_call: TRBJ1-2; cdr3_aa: CASKEDGGTWGYTF
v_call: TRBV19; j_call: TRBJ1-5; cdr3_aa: CASSIGFSRQGGEQHF
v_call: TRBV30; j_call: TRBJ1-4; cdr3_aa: CAWSGYRGPNEKLFF
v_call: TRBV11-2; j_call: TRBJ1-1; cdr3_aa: CASSSVRGNTEAFF
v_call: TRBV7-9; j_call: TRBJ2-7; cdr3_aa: CASSLAGGRPYEQYF
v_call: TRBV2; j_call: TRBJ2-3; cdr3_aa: CASILTTNLAGFTDTQYF